This T cell receptor beta chain was found in a study of T cell clonotyping in hematopoietic cell transplantation. Study results and caveats: Pathologically expanded recipient clonotypes increased progressively from day 30 to day 180 as diversity fell. At the given depth, recipient repertoires were over 97% de novo clonotypes. No sorting was done, leaving CD4 and CD8 contributions mixed. Graft donor and pretransplant recipient Inverse Simpson Index values predicted broader posttransplant TCR diversity.

Produced via immunoSEQ multiplex PCR; TCRdb's table is partial and in-frame only. The sample records under 45,000 clones, around 90% being singletons. Deletions cut 3 bases from V and 4 bases from J, with 15 bases between. CDR3 length: 14 residues. Germline V gene sequence: CDR1 GTSNPN, CDR2 SVGIG (reference sequence). For this clone: Its antigen is not known.

The TCR originated in a woman in her forties in good health. Some clones in this sample may be carry-over from other donors' samples. Sample: peripheral blood mononuclear cells. The chain couples TRBV30 to TRBJ2-5; no firm D call. This CDR3 reads CAWSLRPGGETQYF. DNA of the CDR3: TGTGCCTGGAGCCTAAGGCCGGGTGGAGAGACCCAGTACTTC.